The 21 T cell receptor beta chains listed next were all sequenced from one sample in a study of blood T cell repertoires in COVID-19. The protocol was immunoSEQ multiplex PCR, while the TCRdb copy is restricted to in-frame clones and leaves out a portion. The data show about 220,000 clones, 80% to 90% seen once. Sequenced: peripheral blood. Receptors originate from a woman in her fifties or sixties who had recovered from COVID-19.

The rearrangement joins TRBV3-1 (or the pseudogene TRBV3-2) to TRBJ2-1; D is unclear. Per the germline V gene, CDR1 is LGHDT and CDR2 is YNNKEL (reference sequence). V dropped 3 bases and J dropped 9 bases, with 9 bases sitting between them. This CDR3 contains 12 residues. The CDR3 protein is CASSHWAREQFF. CDR3 sequence (DNA): TGTGCCAGCAGCCACTGGGCGCGTGAGCAGTTCTTC.

The chain is built from TRBV7-3 and TRBJ2-1, with 10 bases identical to TRBD2. J gave up 6 bases and V 5 bases, and 13 bases lay outside the gene matches. The CDR3 has 17 amino acids. The V gene's germline CDR1 is SGHTA and CDR2 FQGTGA. CDR3 coding DNA: TGTGCCAGCAGCGATAGCGGGGGGCTTTCAGTAGGCAATGAGCAGTTCTTC. Amino acid sequence: CASSDSGGLSVGNEQFF.

V gene TRBV11-2 combines with J gene TRBJ2-7; 10 nucleotides line up with TRBD2. The junction had 12 bases not matched to a gene; V was cut back by 1 base and J by 0 bases. The CDR3 consists of 19 residues. Looked up from germline, CDR1 is SGHAT and CDR2 is FQNNGV. For the CDR3, the DNA is TGTGCCAGCAGCTTAGGCCGATTAGCGGGGGGCCCCAGCTCCTACGAGCAGTACTTC. It is translated as CASSLGRLAGGPSSYEQYF.

The count of this clone is one. The CDR3 loop reads CASSERSWTSGGWQFF. The CDR3, as DNA: TGCGCCAGCAGTGAGCGCTCCTGGACTAGCGGGGGTTGGCAGTTCTTC. The gene calls are TRBV10-1 and TRBJ2-1; 13 bases fit TRBD2. The length of the CDR3 is 16 residues. V dropped 2 bases and J dropped 12; count of bases not matched to a gene: 10. Germline CDR1 and CDR2: WNHNN and SYGVQD (reference sequence).

The chain employs TRBV7-8 and TRBJ1-5, with D perhaps TRBD1 (5 bases). This CDR3 has 18 amino acids. Per the germline V gene, CDR1 is SGHVS and CDR2 is FQNEAQ. V lost 2 bases to trimming and J lost 6 bases, with 23 bases between them. CDR3 loop: CASSLIAYSAGVVQPQHF. The CDR3 DNA is TGTGCCAGCAGCTTAATCGCATATAGTGCGGGGGTGGTTCAGCCCCAGCATTTT.

The V call is TRBV10-3, the J call TRBJ1-1, with D possibly matching TRBD1 (5 bases). This CDR3 is 16 amino acids long. The germline CDR1 and CDR2 sequences are ENHRY and SYGVKD. V was shortened by 0 bases and J by 0 bases, with 11 bases between the two germline ends. This CDR3 reads CAISESTGGMNTEAFF. As DNA, the CDR3 is TGTGCCATCAGTGAGTCGACTGGGGGGATGAACACTGAAGCTTTCTTT.

This chain connects TRBV5-1 to TRBJ1-5, with 7 bases that match TRBD1. The CDR3 extends over 15 amino acids. Germline V lookup: CDR1 SGHRS, CDR2 YFSETQ. Trimming took 3 bases from V and 0 from J; bases not matched to a gene: 3. As DNA, the CDR3 is TGCGCCAGCAGCTGGACAGGTAATAGCAATCAGCCCCAGCATTTT. This sequence encodes CASSWTGNSNQPQHF.

The V gene is TRBV5-4, the J gene TRBJ2-7; TRBD1 matches at 9 bases. Losses at the gene ends were 1 base for V and 3 bases for J; bases not matched to a gene: 5. This CDR3 has 15 amino acids. The V gene's germline CDR1 is SGHNT and CDR2 YYREEE (reference sequence). The CDR3 is CASSLPGQGGYEQYF. In DNA, the CDR3 is TGTGCCAGCAGCTTGCCGGGACAGGGAGGCTACGAGCAGTACTTC.

The chain carries TRBV28 and TRBJ2-7; TRBD2 is a possible D gene (5 bases). V was pared by 5 bases and J by 2 bases, with 19 bases between. The CDR3 totals 16 residues. The germline V gene has CDR1 MDHEN and CDR2 SYDVKM. The CDR3 region has the DNA TGTGCCAGCAGTATCCCCTCGAGGGCGCCGACCTACGAGCAGTACTTC. Translation: CASSIPSRAPTYEQYF.

V is TRBV9 and J is TRBJ1-3; D is unclear. Germline-derived CDR1 and CDR2 are SGDLS and YYNGEE. This CDR3 spans 14 amino acids. V was cut by 4 bases and J by 4 bases, with 12 bases left in between. This CDR3 is CASSRIGGGNTIYF. The CDR3 nucleotides are TGTGCCAGCAGCCGCATAGGCGGGGGAAACACCATATATTTT.

The CDR3 sequence is CASSPTYQFNYGYTF. As DNA, the CDR3 is TGTGCCAGCAGCCCAACGTACCAGTTTAACTATGGCTACACCTTC. V gene TRBV7-9 combines with J gene TRBJ1-2; no clear D gene. V gave up 5 bases and J gave up 1 base, with 14 bases separating them. The CDR3 sequence is 15 residues long. Germline V gene sequence: CDR1 SEHNR, CDR2 FQNEAQ (reference sequence).

V and J are TRBV10-2 and TRBJ1-1, with 8 bases identical to TRBD1. The V gene's germline CDR1 is WSHSY and CDR2 SAAADI. Trimming cost V 5 bases and J 6 bases; bases outside gene matches: 2. The CDR3 is made up of 12 amino acids. CDR3 sequence (DNA): TGCGCCAGCAGTCCACAGGGGGCTGAAGCTTTCTTT. This encodes CASSPQGAEAFF.

The chain employs TRBV6-4 and TRBJ1-2, with TRBD1 as a possible D gene (6 bases). Per germline, CDR1 MRHNA and CDR2 SNTAGT. Between the trimmed V and J ends, which lost 2 bases and 10 bases, there was a span of 11 bases. This CDR3 is 12 amino acids long. CDR3 bases: TGTGCCAGCAGTGACCAGGGGTGGTCCTACACCTTC. Translating gives CASSDQGWSYTF.

J is TRBJ1-4 and V is TRBV3-1 (or the pseudogene TRBV3-2); D unresolved. Trimming pared 0 bases from V and 0 bases from J, leaving 14 bases between. Germline lookup yields CDR1 LGHDT and CDR2 YNNKEL (reference sequence). This CDR3 has 18 residues. CDR3 in amino acids: CASSQERGRLTTNEKLFF. As DNA, the CDR3 is TGTGCCAGCAGCCAAGAACGGGGTCGACTGACAACTAATGAAAAACTGTTTTTT.

J is TRBJ2-5 and V is TRBV11-2, with 9 positions matching TRBD2. Per the germline V gene, CDR1 is SGHAT and CDR2 is FQNNGV. The CDR3 is made up of 18 amino acids. Trimming at V came to 4 bases and at J to 3 bases, leaving 15 bases not matched to a gene. The CDR3 sequence: CASSSPVVKAGGKETQYF. CDR3 nucleotides: TGTGCCAGCAGCTCCCCCGTTGTGAAAGCGGGGGGCAAAGAGACCCAGTACTTC.

The genes are TRBV7-8 and TRBJ2-3; D possibly corresponds to TRBD2 (7 bases). Trimming took off 1 base at V and 2 bases at J, with 22 bases between the two ends. The CDR3 loop spans 19 amino acids. The germline V gene encodes CDR1 SGHVS and CDR2 FQNEAQ. The CDR3 spells CASSLVFRGASSFTDTQYF. The DNA for the CDR3 is TGTGCCAGCAGCTTAGTTTTCCGGGGGGCTAGCAGCTTCACAGATACGCAGTATTTT.

V gene TRBV5-1 combines with J gene TRBJ2-3; possible D gene TRBD1, 5 bases. Trimming cost V 4 bases and J 0 bases, with 15 bases left between them. Germline lookup yields CDR1 SGHRS and CDR2 YFSETQ. This CDR3 comprises 16 residues. The CDR3 nucleotides read TGCGCCAGCAGCCCCGGGCTCAGGGATAGCACAGATACGCAGTATTTT. Its translation is CASSPGLRDSTDTQYF.

The V gene is TRBV29-1, the J gene TRBJ2-7; TRBD1 is a possible D gene (5 bases). Trimming took 0 bases from V and 2 from J, leaving 8 bases between them. The CDR3 consists of 13 residues. The germline V gene encodes CDR1 SQVTM and CDR2 ANQGSEA. This CDR3 reads CSVEDPGTYEQYF. The DNA of the CDR3 is TGCAGCGTTGAAGATCCAGGGACCTACGAGCAGTACTTC.

The chain employs TRBV19 and TRBJ1-5, with D maybe TRBD1 (5 bases). The germline V and J ends were trimmed by 7 bases and 7 bases, with 20 bases remaining between them. The CDR3 sequence is 15 residues long. CDR1 and CDR2 (germline): LNHDA, SQIVND (reference sequence). CDR3 DNA sequence: TGTGCCAGTACCCCTGGGGCTTGGGGAGGACAGCCCCAGCATTTT. It is translated as CASTPGAWGGQPQHF.

The J gene is TRBJ2-2, the V gene TRBV4-2; 10 positions agree with TRBD2. Per germline, CDR1 LGHNA and CDR2 YNFKEQ. The CDR3 is 16 residues long. V gave up 2 bases and J gave up 6 bases; unmatched junction bases: 6. For the CDR3, the DNA is TGTGCCAGCAGCCAAAACAGCGGGGGGGCATCCGGGGAGCTGTTTTTT. It encodes CASSQNSGGASGELFF.

This chain joins TRBV5-1 and TRBJ1-3; D uncertain. There are 13 residues in the CDR3. V shed 0 bases and J shed 6 bases, with 7 bases lying between them. Per the germline V gene, CDR1 is SGHRS and CDR2 is YFSETQ. CDR3 bases: TGCGCCAGCAGCTTGGGTCAACAAAACACCATATATTTT. Its protein product is CASSLGQQNTIYF.